This T cell receptor beta chain comes out of a study of cytomegalovirus exposure and HLA in healthy donors. Study-level information: Per a later analysis, the 666 first-cohort and more than 100 validation repertoires shared one platform.

This clone has only one observation. TCRdb's copy holds only in-frame clones and misses some; the assay was immunoSEQ multiplex PCR. The sample contains 120,000 or so clones, roughly 90% of which appear only once. A roughly 120-subject validation cohort, separate from the roughly 670-subject first cohort, supplied the donors. Looked up from germline, CDR1 is WSHSY and CDR2 is SAAADI. The CDR3 consists of 14 residues. The ends were cut back, 3 bases at V and 7 bases at J, with 13 bases in the middle. J is TRBJ1-5 and V is TRBV10-2; D gene uncertain. This sequence was found in a woman between 18 and 29 years old in good health and CMV-seronegative. Sequencing was performed on PBMCs. CDR3 nucleotides: TGCGCCAGCAGTGACAGCGGGCGGATACAGCCCCAGCATTTT. Residues: CASSDSGRIQPQHF.